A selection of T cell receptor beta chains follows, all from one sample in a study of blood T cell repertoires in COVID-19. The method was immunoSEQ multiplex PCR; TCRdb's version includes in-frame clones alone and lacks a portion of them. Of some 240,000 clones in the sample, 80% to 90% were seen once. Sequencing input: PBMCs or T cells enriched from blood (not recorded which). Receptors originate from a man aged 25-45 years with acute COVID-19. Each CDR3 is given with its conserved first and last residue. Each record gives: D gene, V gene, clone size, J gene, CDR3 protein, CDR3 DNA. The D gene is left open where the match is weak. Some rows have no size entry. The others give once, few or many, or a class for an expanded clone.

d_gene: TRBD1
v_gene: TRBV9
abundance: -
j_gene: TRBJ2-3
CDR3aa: CASSAGQGMRFTDTQYF
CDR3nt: TGTGCCAGCAGCGCCGGACAGGGAATGCGGTTCACAGATACGCAGTATTTT

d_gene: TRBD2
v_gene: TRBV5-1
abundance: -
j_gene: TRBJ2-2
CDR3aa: CASQVAGYDTGELFF
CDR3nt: TGTGCCAGCCAAGTAGCGGGATATGATACCGGGGAGCTGTTTTTT

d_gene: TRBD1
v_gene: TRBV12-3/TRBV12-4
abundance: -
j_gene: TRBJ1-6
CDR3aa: CASGDSNNSPLHF
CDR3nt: TGTGCCAGCGGGGACAGTAATAATTCACCCCTCCACTTT

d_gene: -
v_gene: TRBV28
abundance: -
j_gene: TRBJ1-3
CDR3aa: CASSPTRPRGNAGNTIYF
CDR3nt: TGTGCCAGCAGTCCCACGCGGCCTCGGGGGAACGCTGGAAACACCATATATTTT

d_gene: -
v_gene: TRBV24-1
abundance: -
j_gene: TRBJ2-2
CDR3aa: CATSDSGGRARLFF
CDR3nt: TGTGCCACCAGTGATTCGGGGGGCCGGGCGAGACTGTTTTTT

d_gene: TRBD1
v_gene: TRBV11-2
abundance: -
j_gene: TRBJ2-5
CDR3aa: CASTPGQFSQETQYF
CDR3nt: TGTGCCAGCACCCCGGGACAGTTTTCCCAAGAGACCCAGTACTTC

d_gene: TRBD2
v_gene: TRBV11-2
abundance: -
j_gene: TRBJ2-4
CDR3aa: CASRSSSGGEVIQYF
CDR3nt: TGTGCCAGCAGATCATCTAGCGGGGGGGAGGTCATTCAGTACTTC

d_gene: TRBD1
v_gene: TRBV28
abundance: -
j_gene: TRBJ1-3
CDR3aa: CASIPRQGSITIYF
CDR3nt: TGTGCCAGCATTCCCCGACAGGGTAGTATTACCATATATTTT

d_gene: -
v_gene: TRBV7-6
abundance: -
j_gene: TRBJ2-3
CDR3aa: CASSLSRAGTDTQYF
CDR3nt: TGTGCCAGCAGCTTAAGTAGGGCGGGAACAGATACGCAGTATTTT

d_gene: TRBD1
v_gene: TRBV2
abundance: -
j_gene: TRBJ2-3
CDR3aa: CASSATLWAGGITDTQYF
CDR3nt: TGTGCCAGCAGCGCGACCCTCTGGGCAGGGGGCATCACAGATACGCAGTATTTT

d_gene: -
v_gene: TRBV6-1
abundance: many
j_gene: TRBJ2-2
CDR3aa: CASSEWLGSQNTGELFF
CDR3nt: TGTGCCAGCAGTGAATGGTTGGGGAGCCAAAACACCGGGGAGCTGTTTTTT

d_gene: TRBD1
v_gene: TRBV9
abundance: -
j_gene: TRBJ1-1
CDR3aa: CASSVGGQGMNTEAFF
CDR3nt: TGTGCCAGCAGCGTAGGGGGACAGGGCATGAACACTGAAGCTTTCTTT

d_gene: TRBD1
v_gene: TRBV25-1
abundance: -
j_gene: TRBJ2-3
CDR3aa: CASSQGQGTATQYF
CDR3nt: TGTGCCAGCAGTCAGGGACAGGGGACAGCTACGCAGTATTTT

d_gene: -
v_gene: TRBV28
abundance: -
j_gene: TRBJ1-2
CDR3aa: CASSLRMGAQGYTF
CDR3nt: TGTGCCAGCAGCCTACGGATGGGGGCGCAAGGCTACACCTTC

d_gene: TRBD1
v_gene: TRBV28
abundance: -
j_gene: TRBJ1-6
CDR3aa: CASSLDRGNSPLHF
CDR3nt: TGTGCCAGCAGCCTCGACAGGGGGAATTCACCCCTCCACTTT

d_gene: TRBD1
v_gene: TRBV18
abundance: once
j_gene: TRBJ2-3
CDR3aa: CASSPLGQGAHTDTQYF
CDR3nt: TGTGCCAGCTCACCACTGGGACAGGGGGCTCATACAGATACGCAGTATTTT

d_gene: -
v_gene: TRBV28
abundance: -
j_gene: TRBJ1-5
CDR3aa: CASTVSGDQPQHF
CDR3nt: TGTGCCAGTACCGTGTCGGGGGATCAGCCCCAGCATTTT

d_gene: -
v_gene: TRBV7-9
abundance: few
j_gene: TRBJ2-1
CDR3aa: CASRIVQGRGHEQFF
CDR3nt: TGTGCCAGCAGGATAGTACAGGGACGTGGGCATGAGCAGTTCTTC

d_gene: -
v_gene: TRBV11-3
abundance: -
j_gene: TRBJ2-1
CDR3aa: CASSLDPYDEQFF
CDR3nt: TGTGCCAGCAGCTTAGATCCCTATGATGAGCAGTTCTTC

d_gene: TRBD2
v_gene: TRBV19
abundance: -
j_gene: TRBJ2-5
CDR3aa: CASSIGPREGSQYF
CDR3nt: TGTGCCAGTAGTATAGGGCCCCGGGAGGGGTCCCAGTACTTC

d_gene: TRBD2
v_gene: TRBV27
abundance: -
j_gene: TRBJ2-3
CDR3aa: CASSPRLAGVTDTQYF
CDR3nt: TGTGCCAGCAGTCCTCGACTAGCGGGGGTTACAGATACGCAGTATTTT

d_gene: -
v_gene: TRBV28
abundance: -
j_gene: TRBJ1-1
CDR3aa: CASSANPGVNTEAFF
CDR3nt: TGTGCCAGCAGTGCGAATCCAGGGGTCAACACTGAAGCTTTCTTT

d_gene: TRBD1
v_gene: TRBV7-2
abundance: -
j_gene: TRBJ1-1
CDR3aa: CASRQGTEAFF
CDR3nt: TGTGCCAGCAGACAGGGGACTGAAGCTTTCTTT

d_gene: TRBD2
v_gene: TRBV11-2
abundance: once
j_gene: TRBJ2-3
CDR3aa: CASSLVLGGGGRAQDTQYF
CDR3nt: TGTGCCAGCAGCTTGGTCCTCGGGGGCGGCGGGAGGGCCCAAGATACGCAGTATTTT

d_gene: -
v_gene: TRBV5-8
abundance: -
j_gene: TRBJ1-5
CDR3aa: CASSLTGSGNQPQHF
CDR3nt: TGTGCCAGCAGCTTAACAGGGAGCGGCAATCAGCCCCAGCATTTT

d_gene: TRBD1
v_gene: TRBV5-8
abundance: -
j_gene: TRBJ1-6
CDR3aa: CASSTFRTGNSPLHF
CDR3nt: TGTGCCAGCAGCACCTTCCGGACAGGAAACTCACCCCTCCACTTT

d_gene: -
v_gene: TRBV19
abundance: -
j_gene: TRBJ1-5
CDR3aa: CASRTASNQPQHF
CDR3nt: TGTGCCAGCCGGACAGCTAGCAATCAGCCCCAGCATTTT

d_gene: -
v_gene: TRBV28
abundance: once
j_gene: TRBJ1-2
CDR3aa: CASIRGGSGYGYTF
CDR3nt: TGTGCCAGCATCCGGGGGGGGTCGGGCTATGGCTACACCTTC

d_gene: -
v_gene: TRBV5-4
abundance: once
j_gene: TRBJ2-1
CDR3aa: CASTGLTYNEQFF
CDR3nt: TGTGCCAGCACGGGGTTAACCTACAATGAGCAGTTCTTC

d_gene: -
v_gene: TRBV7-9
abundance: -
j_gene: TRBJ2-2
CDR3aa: CASTIIGELFF
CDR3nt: TGTGCCAGCACCATTATCGGGGAGCTGTTTTTT

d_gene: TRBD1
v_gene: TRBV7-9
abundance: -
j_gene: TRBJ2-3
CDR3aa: CASSSGGESTQYF
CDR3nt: TGTGCCAGCAGCTCAGGGGGAGAAAGTACGCAGTATTTT

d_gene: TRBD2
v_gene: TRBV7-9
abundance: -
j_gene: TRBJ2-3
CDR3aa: CASSQLAFSTDTQYF
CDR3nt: TGTGCCAGCAGCCAACTAGCGTTTAGCACAGATACGCAGTATTTT

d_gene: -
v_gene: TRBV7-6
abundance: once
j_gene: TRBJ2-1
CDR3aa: CASSNSRGHNNEQFF
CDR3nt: TGTGCCAGCAGCAATAGCAGAGGACATAACAATGAGCAGTTCTTC

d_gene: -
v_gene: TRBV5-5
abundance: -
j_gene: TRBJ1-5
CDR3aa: CASSPGRHSNQPQHF
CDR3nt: TGTGCCAGCAGTCCCGGTAGACATAGCAATCAGCCCCAGCATTTT

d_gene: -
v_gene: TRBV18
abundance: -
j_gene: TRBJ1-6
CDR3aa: CASSPPSVQGHLHF
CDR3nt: TGTGCCAGCTCACCACCCTCAGTTCAGGGTCATCTCCACTTT

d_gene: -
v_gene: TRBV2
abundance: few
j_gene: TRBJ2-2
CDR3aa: CASSGGTGDSGELFF
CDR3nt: TGTGCCAGCAGTGGGGGGACGGGAGATTCCGGGGAGCTGTTTTTT

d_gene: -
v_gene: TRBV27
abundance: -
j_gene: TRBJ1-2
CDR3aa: CASSFSLPGTTRYGYTF
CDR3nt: TGTGCCAGCAGTTTTTCCCTTCCCGGGACAACTCGATATGGCTACACCTTC

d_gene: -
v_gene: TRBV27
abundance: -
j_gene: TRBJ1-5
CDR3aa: CASRKLPGGFNQPQHF
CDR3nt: TGTGCCAGCAGGAAACTCCCTGGGGGGTTCAATCAGCCCCAGCATTTT

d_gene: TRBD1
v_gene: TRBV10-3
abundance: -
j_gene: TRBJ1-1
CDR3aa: CAISEIGTGNTEAFF
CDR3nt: TGTGCCATCAGTGAGATCGGGACAGGAAACACTGAAGCTTTCTTT

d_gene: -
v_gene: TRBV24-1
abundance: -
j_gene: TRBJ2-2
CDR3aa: CATGFDRSFAGKLFF
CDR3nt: TGTGCCACCGGTTTTGATCGGAGTTTCGCCGGGAAGCTGTTTTTT

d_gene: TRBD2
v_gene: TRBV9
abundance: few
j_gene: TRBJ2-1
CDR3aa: CASSVDAGGFEQFF
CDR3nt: TGTGCCAGCAGCGTAGATGCGGGAGGGTTTGAGCAGTTCTTC

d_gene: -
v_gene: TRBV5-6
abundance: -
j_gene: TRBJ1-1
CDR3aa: CASSLLQVTEAFF
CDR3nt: TGTGCCAGCAGCTTGCTCCAGGTCACTGAAGCTTTCTTT

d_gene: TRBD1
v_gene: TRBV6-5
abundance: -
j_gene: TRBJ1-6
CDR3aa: CASTYWDRGNSPLHF
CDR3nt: TGTGCCAGCACCTACTGGGACAGGGGCAATTCACCCCTCCACTTT

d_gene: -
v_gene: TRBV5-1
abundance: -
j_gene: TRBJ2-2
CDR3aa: CASSFTVRTGELFF
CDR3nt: TGCGCCAGCAGCTTCACAGTTCGCACCGGGGAGCTGTTTTTT

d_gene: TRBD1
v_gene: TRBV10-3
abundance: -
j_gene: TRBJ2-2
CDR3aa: CAISDPTGGWTGELFF
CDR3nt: TGTGCCATCAGTGACCCGACAGGGGGATGGACCGGGGAGCTGTTTTTT

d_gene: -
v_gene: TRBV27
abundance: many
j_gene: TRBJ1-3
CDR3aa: CASSLRSSGNTIYF
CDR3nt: TGTGCCAGCAGTTTACGGAGCTCTGGAAACACCATATATTTT

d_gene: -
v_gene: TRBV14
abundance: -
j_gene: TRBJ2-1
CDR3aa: CASSQGGGTYNEQFF
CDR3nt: TGTGCCAGCAGCCAAGGTGGAGGTACCTACAATGAGCAGTTCTTC

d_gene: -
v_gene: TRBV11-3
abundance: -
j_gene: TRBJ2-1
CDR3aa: CASSSAVLASNNEQFF
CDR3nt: TGTGCCAGCAGCTCAGCCGTCCTAGCATCCAACAATGAGCAGTTCTTC

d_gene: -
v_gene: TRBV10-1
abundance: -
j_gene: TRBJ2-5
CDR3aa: CASSTGETQYF
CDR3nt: TGCGCCAGCAGCACAGGAGAGACCCAGTACTTC

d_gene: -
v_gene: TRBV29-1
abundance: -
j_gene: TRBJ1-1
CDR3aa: CSVLFMSPNTEAFF
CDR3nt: TGCAGCGTTCTTTTTATGAGTCCGAACACTGAAGCTTTCTTT

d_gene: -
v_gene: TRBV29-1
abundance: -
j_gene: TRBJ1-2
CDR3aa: CSVEGLGGNVYGYTF
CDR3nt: TGCAGCGTTGAAGGTCTCGGGGGAAATGTCTATGGCTACACCTTC

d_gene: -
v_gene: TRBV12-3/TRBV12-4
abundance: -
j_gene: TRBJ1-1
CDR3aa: CASSLVTDTEAFF
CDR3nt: TGTGCCAGCAGTTTAGTCACAGACACTGAAGCTTTCTTT

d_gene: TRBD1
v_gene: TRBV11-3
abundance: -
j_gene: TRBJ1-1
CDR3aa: CASSKDRQGEAFF
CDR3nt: TGTGCCAGCAGCAAAGACCGACAGGGAGAAGCTTTCTTT

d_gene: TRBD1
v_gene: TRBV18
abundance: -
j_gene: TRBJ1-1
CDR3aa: CASSPTDRALLNTEAFF
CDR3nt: TGTGCCAGCTCACCAACAGACAGGGCCCTTCTGAACACTGAAGCTTTCTTT

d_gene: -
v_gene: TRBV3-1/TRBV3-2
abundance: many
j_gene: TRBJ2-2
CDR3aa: CASGEPLFRGASTGELFF
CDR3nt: TGTGCCAGCGGCGAGCCGTTATTTCGGGGAGCGAGCACCGGGGAGCTGTTTTTT